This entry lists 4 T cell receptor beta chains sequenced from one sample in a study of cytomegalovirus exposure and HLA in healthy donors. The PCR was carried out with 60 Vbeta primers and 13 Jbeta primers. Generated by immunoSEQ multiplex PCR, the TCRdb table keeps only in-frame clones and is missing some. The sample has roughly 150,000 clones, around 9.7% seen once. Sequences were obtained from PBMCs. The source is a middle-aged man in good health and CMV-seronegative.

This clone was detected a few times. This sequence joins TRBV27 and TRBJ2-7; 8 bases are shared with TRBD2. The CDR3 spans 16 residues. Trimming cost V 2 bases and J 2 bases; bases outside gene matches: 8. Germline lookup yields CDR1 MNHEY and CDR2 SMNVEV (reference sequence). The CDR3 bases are TGTGCCAGCAGTTTACAAGCCCCGGGAGGGGCCTACGAGCAGTACTTC. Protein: CASSLQAPGGAYEQYF.

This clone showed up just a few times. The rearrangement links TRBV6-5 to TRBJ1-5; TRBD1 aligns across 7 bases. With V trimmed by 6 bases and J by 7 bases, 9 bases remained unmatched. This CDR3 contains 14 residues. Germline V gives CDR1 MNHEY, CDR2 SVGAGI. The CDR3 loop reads CASRLRTGHQPQHF. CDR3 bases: TGTGCCAGCAGACTCCGGACAGGACACCAGCCCCAGCATTTT.

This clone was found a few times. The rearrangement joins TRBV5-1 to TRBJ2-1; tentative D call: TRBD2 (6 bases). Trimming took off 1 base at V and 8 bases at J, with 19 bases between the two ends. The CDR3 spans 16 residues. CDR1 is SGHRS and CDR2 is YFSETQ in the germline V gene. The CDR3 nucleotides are TGCGCCAGCAGCTTGCTGGGCAGACTAGAGGTGTATGAGCAGTTCTTC. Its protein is CASSLLGRLEVYEQFF.

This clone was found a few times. The CDR3 coding sequence is TGTGCCTTGACCGGGACAGGGCCCCACGAGCAGTACTTC. It codes for CALTGTGPHEQYF. The chain links TRBV30 to TRBJ2-7, with 9 bases identical to TRBD1. The junction had 9 bases not matched to a gene; V was cut back by 7 bases and J by 5 bases. The germline gives CDR1 GTSNPN, CDR2 SVGIG (reference sequence). This CDR3 region has 13 residues.